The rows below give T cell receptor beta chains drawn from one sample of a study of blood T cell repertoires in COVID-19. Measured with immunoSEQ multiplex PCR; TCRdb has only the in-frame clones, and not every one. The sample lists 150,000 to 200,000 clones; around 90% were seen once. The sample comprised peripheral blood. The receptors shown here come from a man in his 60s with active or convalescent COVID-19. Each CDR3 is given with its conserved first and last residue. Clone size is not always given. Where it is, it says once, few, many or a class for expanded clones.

CASSLGPGGGKNEQYF,TRBJ2-7,.,TRBV5-1
CASSYRRRANYGYTF,TRBJ1-2,once,TRBV6-5
CASSLRTGAYEQYF,TRBJ2-7,few,TRBV2
CASSFLASGRASGTDTQYF,TRBJ2-3,.,TRBV27
CASSLSRGLSYGYTF,TRBJ1-2,.,TRBV7-9
CATSTRTGTVNQPQHF,TRBJ1-5,.,TRBV15
CASSRQEDSPLHF,TRBJ1-6,.,TRBV19
CASSQGDRNEKLFF,TRBJ1-4,once,TRBV3-1/TRBV3-2
CASSLGSPANEKLFF,TRBJ1-4,.,TRBV7-6
CASSLGIGGSAQETQYF,TRBJ2-5,.,TRBV5-1
CSASPGVGRGETQYF,TRBJ2-5,.,TRBV20-1
CASSPQQGAVGYGYTF,TRBJ1-2,.,TRBV27
CASSQDYLGGKNYGYTF,TRBJ1-2,.,TRBV3-1/TRBV3-2
CASSTTGGYGYTF,TRBJ1-2,.,TRBV19
CASSEEVRGYEQYF,TRBJ2-7,.,TRBV6-1
CASSLTGSTGNTIYF,TRBJ1-3,.,TRBV19
CASSLVQSQETQYF,TRBJ2-5,.,TRBV7-9
CASSYGQSMNTEAFF,TRBJ1-1,.,TRBV6-5
CASIRDTVYGYTF,TRBJ1-2,.,TRBV6-5
CASSQGDPSIDTEAFF,TRBJ1-1,.,TRBV27
CASSFGQGRSQQYF,TRBJ2-7,.,TRBV5-1
CASSHNSGELFF,TRBJ2-2,.,TRBV3-1/TRBV3-2
CSVGGTSTYEQYF,TRBJ2-7,.,TRBV29-1
CASSLSGTGTDTQYF,TRBJ2-3,.,TRBV5-1
CASSQVSGSQPWETQYF,TRBJ2-5,.,TRBV14
CASSLNGYGYTF,TRBJ1-2,.,TRBV7-9
CASSGGVYNEQFF,TRBJ2-1,.,TRBV11-3
CASRSGTGGHGYTF,TRBJ1-2,.,TRBV5-1
CASRDRSSYEQYF,TRBJ2-7,.,TRBV27
CASSNRGNYGYTF,TRBJ1-2,.,TRBV2
CASSYFSTGNTEAFF,TRBJ1-1,.,TRBV6-5
CASSLEARGGVAFF,TRBJ1-1,.,TRBV7-9
CASSPGREYGYTF,TRBJ1-2,.,TRBV18